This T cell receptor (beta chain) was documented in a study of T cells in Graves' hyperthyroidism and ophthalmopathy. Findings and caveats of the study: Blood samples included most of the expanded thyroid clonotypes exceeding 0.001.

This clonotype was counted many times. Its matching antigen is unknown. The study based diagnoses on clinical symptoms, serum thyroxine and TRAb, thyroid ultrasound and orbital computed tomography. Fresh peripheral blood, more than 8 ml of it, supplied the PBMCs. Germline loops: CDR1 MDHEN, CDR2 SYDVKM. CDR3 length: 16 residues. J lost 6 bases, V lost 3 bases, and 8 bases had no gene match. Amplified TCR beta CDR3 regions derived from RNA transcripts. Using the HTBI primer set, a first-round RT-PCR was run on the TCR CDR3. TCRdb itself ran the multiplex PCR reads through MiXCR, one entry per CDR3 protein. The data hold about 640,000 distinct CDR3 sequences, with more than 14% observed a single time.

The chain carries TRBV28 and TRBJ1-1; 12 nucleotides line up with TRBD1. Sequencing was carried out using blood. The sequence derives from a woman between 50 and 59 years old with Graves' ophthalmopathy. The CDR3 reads CASSFPGTGGFSEAFF. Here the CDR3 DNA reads TGTGCCAGCAGTTTCCCCGGGACAGGGGGCTTCTCTGAAGCTTTCTTT.